These 9 T cell receptor beta chains were sequenced from one sample in a study of shared clonotypes between healthy human individuals. Profiling relied on immunoSEQ multiplex PCR, and the TCRdb table lists in-frame clones only, not all of them. The sample records hundreds of thousands of clones, 70% to 80% being singletons. Sequences were obtained from PBMCs. These receptors were taken from a woman aged 40 to 50 in good health. Some clones in this sample may be carry-over from other donors' samples.

The chain links TRBV7-9 to TRBJ1-1; TRBD1 agrees at 7 bases. The germline V gene has CDR1 SEHNR and CDR2 FQNEAQ (reference sequence). This CDR3 spans 15 amino acids. Trimming cost V 1 base and J 5 bases; bases outside gene matches: 7. CDR3 loop: CASSLVRGQRTEAFF. As DNA, the CDR3 is TGTGCCAGCAGCTTAGTAAGGGGGCAAAGGACTGAAGCTTTCTTT.

The chain employs TRBV27 and TRBJ1-4; TRBD1 matches 10 bases. CDR3 length equals 15 residues. Trimming cost V 5 bases and J 6 bases; bases outside gene matches: 6. Germline V CDR1 and CDR2: MNHEY, SMNVEV (reference sequence). CDR3 in DNA: TGTGCCAGCAGTCCCCAAGGGACAGGGGATGAAAAACTGTTTTTT. Translation: CASSPQGTGDEKLFF.

About this clone itself: The junction does not match germline at one end; this may be a read error. The V call is TRBV10-2, the J call TRBJ1-1; TRBD1 is a possible D gene (6 bases). This CDR3 is built from 14 residues. Per germline, CDR1 WSHSY and CDR2 SAAADI. In nucleotides, the CDR3 is TGCGCCAGCCGGGACACCCCCCTGAACGCTGAAGCTTTCTTT. This encodes CASRDTPLNAEAFF.

A word on this clone: A read error may account for a junction end that differs from germline. The chain joins TRBV30 to TRBJ2-5; a weak D match, TRBD1 (5 bases). The CDR3 has 13 residues. The germline V gene encodes CDR1 GTSNPN and CDR2 SVGIG (reference sequence). As DNA, the CDR3 is TGTGCCTGGAGTAGGACACAAGGAGAGACCCAGCACTTC. Its translation: CAWSRTQGETQHF.

J is TRBJ2-1 and V is TRBV5-1; 10 bases map to TRBD1. Germline V lookup: CDR1 SGHRS, CDR2 YFSETQ. CDR3 length equals 15 residues. The trim removed 4 bases at V and 2 bases at J, leaving 3 bases unmatched. In DNA, the CDR3 is TGCGCCAGCAGCGCAGGGACAGGGGCCTACAATGAGCAGTTCTTC. Amino acid sequence: CASSAGTGAYNEQFF.

This clone came up a few times. The gene calls are TRBV18 and TRBJ1-5, with 10 bases that match TRBD1. After removal of 2 bases from V and 3 bases from J, the junction contained 1 base not matched to a gene. The CDR3 sequence is 15 residues long. The germline V gene has CDR1 KGHSH and CDR2 LQKENI. The chain's CDR3 is CASSPGTGDNQPQHF. For the CDR3, the DNA is TGTGCCAGCTCACCAGGGACAGGGGACAATCAGCCCCAGCATTTT.

With respect to this clone: The sample holds other DNA sequences that translate to the same CDR3. In DNA form, the CDR3 reads TGTGCCAGCAGCGTGGGACAATCCTACGAGCAGTACTTC. Its protein product is CASSVGQSYEQYF. The rearrangement links TRBV9 to TRBJ2-7; D is possibly TRBD1 (6 bases). CDR3 length equals 13 residues. V was cut by 2 bases and J by 1 base, with 7 bases left in between. The germline V gene has CDR1 SGDLS and CDR2 YYNGEE. The full variable domain, rest sourced from reference TRBV9 and TRBJ2-7, is DSGVTQTPKHLITATGQRVTLRCSPRSGDLSVYWYQQSLDQGLQFLIQYYNGEERAKGNILERFSAQQFPDLHSELNLSSLELGDSALYFCASSVGQSYEQYFGPGTRLTVT.

The chain has TRBV7-2 and TRBJ2-3, with TRBD2 identical over 13 bases. V dropped 4 bases and J dropped 6; count of bases not matched to a gene: 4. Per the germline V gene, CDR1 is SGHTA and CDR2 is FQGNSA. This CDR3 has 15 residues. For the CDR3, the DNA is TGTGCCAGCAGCTCACAACTAGCGGGGGGGGATACGCAGTATTTT. Protein sequence: CASSSQLAGGDTQYF.

The chain uses TRBV30 and TRBJ2-7, with D maybe TRBD1 (5 bases). The CDR3 runs 13 residues. Trimming took off 4 bases at V and 5 bases at J, with 15 bases between the two ends. Germline-derived CDR1 and CDR2 are GTSNPN and SVGIG (reference sequence). CDR3 nucleotide sequence: TGTGCCTGGAACCACCAGGGATACCACGAGCAGTACTTC. Residues: CAWNHQGYHEQYF. Supplemented by reference TRBV30 and TRBJ2-7, the full variable domain reads SQTIHQWPATLVQPVGSPLSLECTVEGTSNPNLYWYRQAAGRGLQLLFYSVGIGQISSEVPQNLSASRPQDRQFILSSKKLLLSDSGFYLCAWNHQGYHEQYFGPGTRLTVT.